This T cell receptor (beta chain) was retrieved from a study of shared clonotypes between healthy human individuals. Trimming removed 5 bases at V and 6 bases at J, with 11 bases between. Germline CDR1 reads LNHDA; CDR2 reads SQIVND (reference sequence). CDR3 length: 13 amino acids. Only in-frame clones appear in the TCRdb table, and some are missing; sequencing was by immunoSEQ multiplex PCR. The table has around 600,000 clones, 85% to 95% seen once. Selected positively for CCR7 and CD45RO-negative, naive CD8 cells excluded terminally differentiated effector memory CD45RA+ cells. Sequencing input: naive CD8+ T cells sorted from blood. This TCR came from a woman aged 30 to 39 in good health. J is TRBJ1-5 and V is TRBV19; possibly TRBD1 for D (6 bases). The CDR3 DNA reads TGTGCCAGTAGTCCGAGGACAGTTCAGCCCCAGCATTTT. Its translation is CASSPRTVQPQHF.